Sequencing of this T cell receptor beta chain was carried out in a study of cytomegalovirus exposure and HLA in healthy donors. Whole-study results and caveats: Several V segments, TRBV6-2 and TRBV6-3 among them, could not be told apart and were dropped. 16,951 TCR beta sequences were associated with HLA alleles at 0.05 false discovery rate in a later analysis. The records held CMV serostatus as the only immune exposure information.

V was shortened by 5 bases and J by 3 bases, with 7 bases between the two germline ends. This CDR3 comprises 12 residues. The germline CDR1 and CDR2 sequences are SGHNT and YENEEA. In the case of this clone: What it recognizes is unknown.

Primers for the PCR totalled 60 Vbeta and 13 Jbeta. Sequencing was performed with immunoSEQ multiplex PCR; in TCRdb, only in-frame clones are kept and a portion is missing. The table records roughly 180,000 clones, over 70% of them present only once. This sequence was found in a woman aged 18-29 years in good health and CMV-seropositive. Material: PBMCs. The chain joins TRBV11-3 to TRBJ1-1, with D possibly matching TRBD1 (5 bases). CDR3 sequence reads: CASSGRDTEAFF. Written as DNA, the CDR3 is TGTGCCAGCAGCGGCAGGGACACTGAAGCTTTCTTT.